The 27 T cell receptor beta chains below come from one sample, sequenced in a study of blood T cell repertoires in COVID-19. Sequencing was performed with immunoSEQ multiplex PCR; in TCRdb, only in-frame clones are kept and a portion is missing. The sample includes 200,000 to 250,000 clones, 65% to 85% of them seen just once. Sequencing used PBMCs or T cells enriched from blood (not recorded which). These receptors were collected from a woman aged 40-49 years who had recovered from COVID-19.

The V and J genes are TRBV7-9 and TRBJ2-1; perhaps TRBD2 as D (5 bases). The V gene's germline CDR1 is SEHNR and CDR2 FQNEAQ (reference sequence). Trimming took 5 bases from V and 7 from J, leaving 12 bases between them. CDR3 length: 13 residues. The CDR3 region is CASSTGLGNEQFF. The CDR3 DNA is TGTGCCAGCAGCACCGGACTGGGGAATGAGCAGTTCTTC. The full variable domain, in which reference TRBV7-9 and TRBJ2-1 provide the parts outside the CDR3, is DTGVSQNPRHKITKRGQNVTFRCDPISEHNRLYWYRQTLGQGPEFLTYFQNEAQLEKSRLLSDRFSAERPKGSFSTLEIQRTEQGDSAMYLCASSTGLGNEQFFGPGTRLTVL.

The rearrangement joins TRBV11-3 to TRBJ2-2, with 8 bases aligning to TRBD1. With V trimmed by 1 base and J by 7 bases, 2 bases remained unmatched. CDR1 is SGHNT, CDR2 YENEEA, per germline. The CDR3 contains 14 residues. The CDR3 nucleotides are TGTGCCAGCAGCTTAGTCGACAGGGGCGGGGAGCTGTTTTTT. Translation gives CASSLVDRGGELFF.

The chain is built from TRBV6-5 and TRBJ1-5; D is unclear. Germline values: CDR1 MNHEY, CDR2 SVGAGI. Between the trimmed V and J ends, which lost 0 bases and 9 bases, there was a span of 9 bases. The CDR3 covers 13 residues. The CDR3 spells CASSYSNGGPQHF. CDR3 DNA: TGTGCCAGCAGTTACTCGAACGGCGGGCCCCAGCATTTT.

The J gene is TRBJ2-5, the V gene TRBV4-1; TRBD1 agrees at 10 bases. The CDR3 totals 16 residues. The V gene end was trimmed by 4 bases and the J gene end by 1 base; junction bases not matched to a gene: 6. Looked up from germline, CDR1 is MGHRA and CDR2 is YSYEKL. The CDR3 region has the DNA TGCGCCAGCAGCCTTCGGGACAGGGGATCCCAAGAGACCCAGTACTTC. The encoded protein is CASSLRDRGSQETQYF.

This clone turned up a few times. The chain employs TRBV19 and TRBJ1-2; 8 nucleotides line up with TRBD1. The CDR3 consists of 14 residues. J lost 8 bases, V lost 2 bases, and 7 bases had no gene match. The germline CDR1 and CDR2 sequences are LNHDA and SQIVND (reference sequence). CDR3 DNA: TGTGCCAGTAGTATACAGGGGGCCTCTTGGGGCTACACCTTC. It codes for CASSIQGASWGYTF.

The CDR3 bases are TGTGCCACCAGTGATTCCTTGAACACTGAAGCTTTCTTT. Amino acids: CATSDSLNTEAFF. V usage is TRBV24-1 and J usage is TRBJ1-1; no clear D. CDR1 is KGHDR, CDR2 SFDVKD, per germline. This CDR3 comprises 13 residues. The V and J ends lost 2 bases and 0 bases respectively, with 3 bases between them.

The V and J genes are TRBV19 and TRBJ1-3; TRBD1 is a possible D gene (5 bases). CDR1 LNHDA and CDR2 SQIVND come from the germline V gene (reference sequence). V was shortened by 10 bases and J by 4 bases, with 17 bases between the two germline ends. The CDR3 runs to 14 residues. In nucleotides, the CDR3 is TGTGCCACCATTGGTAGGGGCAAAGGAAACACCATATATTTT. It codes for CATIGRGKGNTIYF.

This chain joins TRBV19 and TRBJ2-5, with 14 bases aligning to TRBD2. Germline CDR1 is LNHDA and CDR2 is SQIVND (reference sequence). Losses at the gene ends were 5 bases for V and 5 bases for J; bases not matched to a gene: 10. This CDR3 spans 17 amino acids. CDR3: CASSGFGLAGGGETQYF. DNA for the CDR3: TGTGCCAGTAGTGGATTCGGACTAGCGGGAGGCGGGGAGACCCAGTACTTC. The whole variable domain, filled in from reference TRBV19 and TRBJ2-5, reads DGGITQSPKYLFRKEGQNVTLSCEQNLNHDAMYWYRQDPGQGLRLIYYSQIVNDFQKGDIAEGYSVSREKKESFPLTVTSAQKNPTAFYLCASSGFGLAGGGETQYFGPGTRLLVL.

This clone occurred a few times. V is TRBV28 and J is TRBJ2-7; 7 bases fit TRBD1. The CDR3 runs to 15 residues. Losses at the gene ends were 5 bases for V and 3 bases for J; bases not matched to a gene: 10. From germline, CDR1 is MDHEN and CDR2 SYDVKM. The CDR3 loop is CASSRTGARFYEQYF. The CDR3 DNA reads TGTGCCAGCAGTCGTACAGGGGCGCGGTTCTACGAGCAGTACTTC.

V gene TRBV5-4 combines with J gene TRBJ2-1, with D maybe TRBD1 (6 bases). There are 17 residues in the CDR3. CDR1 is SGHNT, CDR2 YYREEE, per germline (reference sequence). V dropped 4 bases and J dropped 0 bases, with 17 bases sitting between them. The chain's CDR3 is CASSPPQGRVSYNEQFF. CDR3 nucleotides: TGTGCCAGCAGCCCACCGCAGGGGCGGGTCTCCTACAATGAGCAGTTCTTC. The full variable domain, completed using reference TRBV5-4 and TRBJ2-1, is ETGVTQSPTHLIKTRGQQVTLRCSSQSGHNTVSWYQQALGQGPQFIFQYYREEENGRGNFPPRFSGLQFPNYSSELNVNALELDDSALYLCASSPPQGRVSYNEQFFGPGTRLTVL.

This clone has more than one count but fewer than ten. The chain links TRBV19 to TRBJ1-2; 10 bases are shared with TRBD1. The CDR3 is 14 residues long. With V trimmed by 3 bases and J by 6 bases, 4 bases remained unmatched. Germline values: CDR1 LNHDA, CDR2 SQIVND (reference sequence). The DNA for the CDR3 is TGTGCCAGTAGTATGAGGACAGGGGGGAATGGCTACACCTTC. This gives the protein CASSMRTGGNGYTF. The full variable domain, rest sourced from reference TRBV19 and TRBJ1-2, is DGGITQSPKYLFRKEGQNVTLSCEQNLNHDAMYWYRQDPGQGLRLIYYSQIVNDFQKGDIAEGYSVSREKKESFPLTVTSAQKNPTAFYLCASSMRTGGNGYTFGSGTRLTVV.

The table lists this clone with a count of one. This chain joins TRBV28 and TRBJ2-3; TRBD2 matches 13 bases. The V segment lost 6 bases and the J segment 4 bases; nucleotides outside the gene matches: 4. Germline CDR1 reads MDHEN; CDR2 reads SYDVKM. The CDR3 contains 15 residues. The CDR3: CASRPTSGRADTQYF. CDR3 coding DNA: TGTGCCAGCAGACCAACTAGCGGGAGGGCAGATACGCAGTATTTT.

The rearrangement links TRBV5-1 to TRBJ2-7, with 10 nucleotides matching TRBD2. Germline trimming cut 0 bases from V and 3 bases from J; bases unmatched to any gene: 3. The CDR3 spans 15 residues. Germline V gives CDR1 SGHRS, CDR2 YFSETQ. For the CDR3, the DNA is TGCGCCAGCAGCTTGGCTAGCGGGGGCCTCTACGAGCAGTACTTC. Translating it yields CASSLASGGLYEQYF.

The chain combines TRBV6-5 with TRBJ1-2; possibly TRBD1 for D (6 bases). V was clipped by 3 bases and J by 13 bases, with 15 bases between them. Germline-derived CDR1 and CDR2 are MNHEY and SVGAGI. The CDR3 spans 12 residues. The CDR3 loop reads CASSYSADSPTF. The CDR3 DNA reads as TGTGCCAGCAGTTATTCAGCGGACAGCCCCACCTTC.

The gene calls are TRBV7-2 and TRBJ2-3; tentative D call: TRBD2 (6 bases). CDR1 and CDR2 from the germline V gene are SGHTA and FQGNSA. V was trimmed by 5 bases and J by 0 bases, leaving 15 bases between them. This CDR3 contains 16 residues. The CDR3 nucleotides read TGTGCCAGCAGCCCTCGGGACTCTTGGAGCACAGATACGCAGTATTTT. Protein product: CASSPRDSWSTDTQYF.

This chain uses TRBV11-2 with TRBJ1-4; possible D gene TRBD1, 5 bases. Germline V gene lookup returns CDR1 SGHAT and CDR2 FQNNGV. This CDR3 is 15 amino acids long. With 0 bases removed from V and 6 bases from J, the gap between germline ends came to 11 bases. The CDR3 bases are TGTGCCAGCAGCTTAGAGGGGCAGGGATATGAAAAACTGTTTTTT. This encodes CASSLEGQGYEKLFF.

The rearrangement joins TRBV19 to TRBJ2-3; 8 nucleotides line up with TRBD1. Germline assignment: CDR1 LNHDA and CDR2 SQIVND (reference sequence). V lost 5 bases to trimming and J lost 5 bases; unmatched junction nucleotides: 3. CDR3 length: 13 amino acids. The CDR3 spells CASSRDRLDTQYF. CDR3 nucleotide sequence: TGTGCCAGTAGTCGGGACAGGTTAGATACGCAGTATTTT.

This chain uses TRBV28 with TRBJ2-1, with TRBD1 matching over 11 bases. This CDR3 is built from 15 residues. Unmatched junction bases numbered 4, after V lost 6 bases and J lost 3 bases. Germline V gene sequence: CDR1 MDHEN, CDR2 SYDVKM. The CDR3 DNA is TGTGCCAGCAGCCCGGGACAGGGGGGCTACAATGAGCAGTTCTTC. It codes for CASSPGQGGYNEQFF.

The rearrangement joins TRBV19 to TRBJ2-1; TRBD2 is a possible D gene (6 bases). Between the trimmed V and J ends, which lost 2 bases and 6 bases, there was a span of 17 bases. This CDR3 is 16 amino acids long. CDR1 and CDR2 from the germline V gene are LNHDA and SQIVND (reference sequence). CDR3 coding DNA: TGTGCCAGTAGTATACTTCCCCGGGAGCTTGGCAATGAGCAGTTCTTC. Translating it yields CASSILPRELGNEQFF.

The CDR3 DNA follows: TGTGCCAGCAGCTTTATAGCGGGATCAGCAGGCAATGAGCAGTTCTTC. It specifies CASSFIAGSAGNEQFF. The V and J genes are TRBV11-2 and TRBJ2-1; 8 bases are a match to TRBD2. The germline CDR1 and CDR2 sequences are SGHAT and FQNNGV. CDR3 size: 16 residues. V was clipped by 3 bases and J by 6 bases; unmatched bases: 10.

V and J are TRBV10-3 and TRBJ1-1; weak D call: TRBD1 (5 bases). This CDR3 contains 13 residues. V lost 6 bases and J 0 bases, leaving 8 bases between the germline ends. CDR1 is ENHRY and CDR2 is SYGVKD in the germline V gene. This chain's CDR3 is CAIRDNMNTEAFF. The CDR3 DNA sequence: TGTGCCATCAGGGACAACATGAACACTGAAGCTTTCTTT.

The chain recombines TRBV29-1 with TRBJ1-2, with 8 bases identical to TRBD1. V trimming: 8 bases; J trimming: 2 bases; junction bases outside the gene matches: 4. Germline V lookup: CDR1 SQVTM, CDR2 ANQGSEA. CDR3 length equals 12 residues. CDR3 sequence reads: CSTRQGNYGYTF. For the CDR3, the DNA is TGCAGCACCAGACAGGGGAACTATGGCTACACCTTC.

The chain couples TRBV30 to TRBJ1-2, with D maybe TRBD1 (6 bases). The CDR3 consists of 12 residues. Germline V gene sequence: CDR1 GTSNPN, CDR2 SVGIG (reference sequence). Trimming cost V 3 bases and J 10 bases, with 15 bases left between them. CDR3 bases: TGTGCCTGGAGGGGGGCAGGGAATGACTACACCTTC. Translating it yields CAWRGAGNDYTF.

This chain links TRBV18 with TRBJ2-7; possible D gene TRBD1, 5 bases. The CDR3 is 13 residues long. Germline CDR1 is KGHSH and CDR2 is LQKENI. Deletions cut 3 bases from V and 4 bases from J, with 10 bases between. Here the CDR3 reads CASSPLQGYEQYF. CDR3 nucleotides: TGTGCCAGCTCACCCCTTCAGGGTTACGAGCAGTACTTC.

The chain combines TRBV18 with TRBJ2-5; D possibly corresponds to TRBD2 (6 bases). Deletions cut 0 bases from V and 4 bases from J, with 12 bases between. The CDR3 has 15 amino acids. CDR1 is KGHSH and CDR2 is LQKENI in the germline V gene. For the CDR3, the DNA is TGTGCCAGCTCACCACCGTCGGGGGAGAGAGAGACCCAGTACTTC. Translating gives CASSPPSGERETQYF. The whole variable domain, filled in from reference TRBV18 and TRBJ2-5, reads NAGVMQNPRHLVRRRGQEARLRCSPMKGHSHVYWYRQLPEEGLKFMVYLQKENIIDESGMPKERFSAEFPKEGPSILRIQQVVRGDSAAYFCASSPPSGERETQYFGPGTRLLVL.

This clone has only a few counts. This rearrangement joins TRBV24-1 to TRBJ2-3; no clear D gene. The CDR3 is 14 amino acids. CDR1 and CDR2 from the germline V gene are KGHDR and SFDVKD. V lost 2 bases and J lost 6, with 11 bases in between. This CDR3 reads CATSDSPFRDTQYF. Here the CDR3 DNA reads TGTGCCACCAGTGATTCCCCCTTCAGGGATACGCAGTATTTT.

The chain combines TRBV14 with TRBJ2-1, with TRBD2 matching 9 bases. Per germline, CDR1 SGHDN and CDR2 FVKESK. The CDR3 extends over 15 amino acids. J was trimmed by 3 bases and V by 2 bases; bases with no gene match: 2. The CDR3 reads CASSQLRGGYNEQFF. Written as DNA, the CDR3 is TGTGCCAGCAGCCAATTGCGGGGGGGCTACAATGAGCAGTTCTTC. The entire variable domain, with the rest obtained from reference TRBV14 and TRBJ2-1, is as follows: EAGVTQFPSHSVIEKGQTVTLRCDPISGHDNLYWYRRVMGKEIKFLLHFVKESKQDESGMPNNRFLAERTGGTYSTLKVQPAELEDSGVYFCASSQLRGGYNEQFFGPGTRLTVL.